Shown below are 30 T cell receptor beta chains from a single sample sequenced in a study of T cells after yellow fever vaccination (dated by TCRdb to about 2019). The treatment or condition label for this specimen denotes: live attenuated yellow fever vaccine strain. Library prep was done by 5' RACE. Sequencing instrument: Illumina HiSeq 2500. TCRdb took the public reads, trimmed them with fastp at Q25, ran MiXCR for clone calling and kept in-frame beta chains. Merged by CDR3 protein, the rows form single entries marked with the most common genes and DNA. Counted in this sample were some 350,000 distinct CDR3 sequences; around 10% of them appeared once. In total, the top ten clones hold less than 20% of the sample. This specimen was PBMCs, taken on the day of the first yellow fever vaccination. Receptor source: a man between 18 and 29 years old who received the YFV17D yellow fever vaccine.

V is TRBV4-2 and J is TRBJ1-1, with D maybe TRBD1 (6 bases). V lost 3 bases, J lost 2 bases, and 10 bases lay in between. CDR3 length equals 14 residues. Germline V gene sequence: CDR1 LGHNA, CDR2 YNFKEQ. CDR3 sequence reads: CASSQIQGNTEAFF. The CDR3 DNA reads as TGTGCCAGCAGCCAGATACAGGGAAACACTGAAGCTTTCTTT.

The rearrangement joins TRBV7-2 to TRBJ2-5, with D uncertain. Deletions cut 5 bases from V and 1 base from J, with 11 bases between. The germline gives CDR1 SGHTA, CDR2 FQGNSA. The CDR3 runs 14 residues. CDR3 loop: CASSPRYGQETQYF. CDR3 nucleotide sequence: TGTGCCAGCAGCCCCCGGTACGGCCAAGAGACCCAGTACTTC.

The table lists this clonotype with a few counts. The chain couples TRBV29-1 to TRBJ2-1; TRBD1 might be the D (6 bases). V was trimmed by 8 bases and J by 5 bases, leaving 13 bases between them. In germline, CDR1 is SQVTM, CDR2 ANQGSEA. The CDR3 spans 12 residues. CDR3 bases: TGCAGCCTCCGGGACATACACAATGAGCAGTTCTTC. Translated: CSLRDIHNEQFF.

V usage is TRBV18 and J usage is TRBJ2-3; the D gene is possibly TRBD1 (6 bases). The CDR3 covers 17 residues. The germline gives CDR1 KGHSH, CDR2 LQKENI. V lost 3 bases and J 2 bases, leaving 18 bases between the germline ends. The CDR3 DNA reads TGTGCCAGCTCACCGCAGTTGCAAGAGGGGGACACAGATACGCAGTATTTT. Amino acid sequence: CASSPQLQEGDTDTQYF.

This clonotype was detected only a few times. The chain combines TRBV29-1 with TRBJ2-2, with D tentatively TRBD2 (5 bases). Deletions cut 6 bases from V and 3 bases from J, with 11 bases between. This CDR3 has 13 residues. Germline loops: CDR1 SQVTM, CDR2 ANQGSEA. This chain's CDR3 is CSVAGLDTGELFF. Written as DNA, the CDR3 is TGCAGCGTCGCGGGCCTTGACACCGGGGAGCTGTTTTTT.

The chain combines TRBV18 with TRBJ2-5; 8 bases align to TRBD2. J was trimmed by 1 base and V by 2 bases; bases with no gene match: 3. Germline loops: CDR1 KGHSH, CDR2 LQKENI. There are 15 residues in the CDR3. The CDR3 sequence is CASSPEAGAQETQYF. In DNA form, the CDR3 reads TGTGCCAGCTCACCAGAAGCGGGGGCCCAAGAGACCCAGTACTTC.

This clonotype was seen only a few times. The V gene is TRBV7-9, the J gene TRBJ2-1, with D perhaps TRBD2 (6 bases). This CDR3 is built from 17 residues. CDR1 and CDR2 from the germline V gene are SEHNR and FQNEAQ (reference sequence). The germline V and J ends were trimmed by 1 base and 7 bases, with 20 bases remaining between them. The CDR3 region is CASSLEGRTDRGNEQFF. CDR3 bases: TGTGCCAGCAGCTTAGAGGGGAGGACTGACCGGGGGAATGAGCAGTTCTTC.

Only a few counts were recorded for this clonotype. The chain joins TRBV20-1 to TRBJ2-4; TRBD1 matches 8 bases. The CDR3 sequence is 15 residues long. CDR1 and CDR2 (germline): DFQATT, SNEGSKA (reference sequence). The trim removed 1 base at V and 4 bases at J, leaving 6 bases unmatched. The CDR3 loop reads CSARVLRTGKNIQYF. In DNA, the CDR3 is TGCAGTGCTAGAGTTTTAAGGACAGGGAAAAACATTCAGTACTTC.

This clonotype was observed a handful of times. The chain combines TRBV20-1 with TRBJ1-6; D is unclear. CDR1 and CDR2 (germline): DFQATT, SNEGSKA (reference sequence). The V and J ends lost 6 bases and 6 bases respectively, with 12 bases between them. The CDR3 is 13 residues long. The CDR3, as DNA: TGCAGTGCGACGACCGGGATTAATTCACCCCTCCACTTT. Its translation: CSATTGINSPLHF.

In nucleotides, the CDR3 is TGTGCCAGCAGCGTAGCTCTTGGGGGGTTCGCCTACGAGCAGTACTTC. Its protein product is CASSVALGGFAYEQYF. V gene TRBV9 combines with J gene TRBJ2-7; weak D call: TRBD2 (6 bases). Trimming left V 0 bases short and J 2 bases short, with 15 bases between. Germline CDR1 SGDLS, CDR2 YYNGEE. The CDR3 is 16 residues long.

The rearrangement joins TRBV4-1 to TRBJ1-5; tentatively, D is TRBD1 (6 bases). V was pared by 4 bases and J by 9 bases, with 13 bases between. The germline V gene encodes CDR1 MGHRA and CDR2 YSYEKL. The CDR3 has 13 amino acids. The CDR3 bases are TGCGCCAGCAGCCCCGGGGGGGCCGGGCCCCAGCATTTT. Protein product: CASSPGGAGPQHF.

This clonotype has a handful of counts. The chain is built from TRBV2 and TRBJ1-1; D is perhaps TRBD1 (6 bases). This CDR3 spans 11 amino acids. The germline V gene encodes CDR1 SNHLY and CDR2 FYNNEI. V shed 7 bases and J shed 10 bases, with 13 bases lying between them. CDR3 residues: CASTDRLGAFF. The CDR3 bases are TGTGCCAGCACAGACAGGTTAGGAGCTTTCTTT.

This clonotype was seen at least ten times. The chain employs TRBV10-3 and TRBJ2-6; no clear D. Trimming took off 3 bases at V and 2 bases at J, with 8 bases between the two ends. The CDR3 sequence is 15 residues long. CDR1 is ENHRY and CDR2 is SYGVKD in the germline V gene. In DNA, the CDR3 is TGTGCCATCAGTGATAGTTTTACTGGGGCCAACGTCCTGACTTTC. As protein: CAISDSFTGANVLTF.

This sequence joins TRBV20-1 and TRBJ2-7; maybe TRBD2 (5 bases). The CDR3 spans 13 residues. Per the germline V gene, CDR1 is DFQATT and CDR2 is SNEGSKA (reference sequence). CDR3 protein: CSARGQSSYEQYV. In DNA, the CDR3 is TGCAGTGCCAGAGGGCAGAGCTCCTACGAGCAGTACGTC.

This clonotype was recorded at least ten times. The gene calls are TRBV4-2 and TRBJ2-3, with D possibly being TRBD2 (5 bases). The CDR3 runs to 16 residues. Germline V gene lookup returns CDR1 LGHNA and CDR2 YNFKEQ. V dropped 0 bases and J dropped 1 base, with 11 bases sitting between them. The CDR3 protein is CASSQDLYGGTDTQYF. Here the CDR3 DNA reads TGTGCCAGCAGCCAAGATCTATACGGGGGCACAGATACGCAGTATTTT.

There are many counts of this clonotype. This chain uses TRBV6-1 with TRBJ2-5; 9 bases align to TRBD2. The germline V gene encodes CDR1 MNHNS and CDR2 SASEGT. V lost 2 bases to trimming and J lost 2 bases; unmatched junction nucleotides: 6. There are 16 residues in the CDR3. CDR3 sequence (DNA): TGTGCCAGCAGTGAACTCGGCGGGGGGGGGCAAGAGACCCAGTACTTC. It specifies CASSELGGGGQETQYF.

The genes are TRBV19 and TRBJ2-1; TRBD1 matches 7 bases. The CDR3 totals 15 residues. Germline V gives CDR1 LNHDA, CDR2 SQIVND (reference sequence). V gave up 3 bases and J gave up 4 bases; unmatched junction bases: 6. The CDR3 reads CASSMGTAGYNEQFF. The CDR3 nucleotides read TGTGCCAGTAGTATGGGGACAGCTGGGTACAATGAGCAGTTCTTC.

This clonotype appeared a few times. V gene TRBV29-1 combines with J gene TRBJ2-1; D call uncertain. V lost 7 bases, J lost 0 bases, and 7 bases lay in between. Germline V gives CDR1 SQVTM, CDR2 ANQGSEA. The CDR3 consists of 12 residues. The CDR3: CSAVRSYNEQFF. The CDR3 region has the DNA TGCAGCGCTGTGCGCTCCTACAATGAGCAGTTCTTC.

V and J are TRBV4-1 and TRBJ1-5; possible D gene TRBD1, 6 bases. Trimming stripped 1 base from V and 0 bases from J, with 7 bases between. Germline CDR1 reads MGHRA; CDR2 reads YSYEKL. The CDR3 is 15 residues long. The DNA of the CDR3 is TGCGCCAGCAGCCAAGGCAGGGGTAGCAATCAGCCCCAGCATTTT. Its translation is CASSQGRGSNQPQHF.

V gene TRBV20-1 combines with J gene TRBJ2-7; 7 positions agree with TRBD1. V trimming: 6 bases; J trimming: 2 bases; junction bases outside the gene matches: 10. CDR1 is DFQATT and CDR2 is SNEGSKA in the germline V gene (reference sequence). The CDR3 sequence is 14 residues long. CDR3 region: CSARGPYPPYEQYV. The CDR3 region has the DNA TGCAGTGCAAGGGGGCCTTATCCGCCCTACGAGCAGTACGTC.

This clonotype has only a few counts. This chain connects TRBV3-1 to TRBJ2-1, with D unclear. Germline V lookup: CDR1 LGHDT, CDR2 YNNKEL (reference sequence). The CDR3 totals 15 residues. With 0 bases removed from V and 1 base from J, the gap between germline ends came to 7 bases. The CDR3 loop is CASSQEAVSYNEQFF. CDR3 coding DNA: TGTGCCAGCAGCCAAGAGGCGGTTTCCTACAATGAGCAGTTCTTC.

The sample holds a few counts of this clonotype. J is TRBJ2-1 and V is TRBV5-8; D gene uncertain. The CDR3 covers 14 residues. Between the trimmed V and J ends, which lost 2 bases and 3 bases, there was a span of 9 bases. In germline, CDR1 is SGHTS, CDR2 YDEGEE. The CDR3 protein is CASSLTAIYNEQFF. Written as DNA, the CDR3 is TGTGCCAGCAGCTTAACAGCGATCTACAATGAGCAGTTCTTC.

The table lists this clonotype with a few counts. The chain uses TRBV4-3 and TRBJ1-4, with unresolved D. This CDR3 is built from 16 residues. The V and J ends lost 0 bases and 3 bases respectively, with 11 bases between them. The V gene's germline CDR1 is LGHNA and CDR2 YSLEER. The CDR3 DNA reads TGCGCCAGCAGCCAAGACTTAGTGGGGTCTAATGAAAAACTGTTTTTT. Protein product: CASSQDLVGSNEKLFF.

Many counts were recorded for this clonotype. The chain employs TRBV25-1 and TRBJ2-5, with TRBD1 matching over 11 bases. The germline gives CDR1 MGHDK, CDR2 SYGVNS. CDR3 length: 18 residues. After removal of 0 bases from V and 6 bases from J, the junction contained 12 bases not matched to a gene. CDR3 in DNA: TGTGCCAGCAGTGAATATAAGGGACAGGGGGTAAGGGCACAGACCCAGTACTTC. Translation gives CASSEYKGQGVRAQTQYF. The full variable domain, with the rest looked up from reference TRBV25-1 and TRBJ2-5, is EADIYQTPRYLVIGTGKKITLECSQTMGHDKMYWYQQDPGMELHLIHYSYGVNSTEKGDLSSESTVSRIRTEHFPLTLESARPSHTSQYLCASSEYKGQGVRAQTQYFGPGTRLLVL.

This clonotype has a single count. The junction departs from the called germline gene at one end, perhaps through a read error. The chain joins TRBV3-1 to TRBJ2-3; 9 bases line up with TRBD1. CDR1 is LGHDT, CDR2 YNNKEL, per germline (reference sequence). This CDR3 is built from 18 residues. The CDR3 loop is CASCQDRTGTGPLDTQYF. As DNA, the CDR3 is TGTGCCAGCTGCCAAGATAGAACTGGGACAGGGCCACTAGATACGCAGTATTTT.

The V call is TRBV7-9, the J call TRBJ1-4; D not resolved. The CDR3 runs to 15 residues. V lost 1 base and J 2 bases, leaving 8 bases between the germline ends. CDR1 is SEHNR and CDR2 is FQNEAQ in the germline V gene (reference sequence). DNA of the CDR3: TGTGCCAGCAGCTTAGGGTTGGGGACTAATGAAAAACTGTTTTTT. Translating it yields CASSLGLGTNEKLFF.

This clonotype was seen only a few times. V and J are TRBV7-6 and TRBJ2-6; 8 bases line up with TRBD1. Germline loops: CDR1 SGHVS, CDR2 FNYEAQ. This CDR3 region has 16 residues. V lost 3 bases to trimming and J lost 2 bases; unmatched junction nucleotides: 3. CDR3 nucleotide sequence: TGTGCCAGCAGCTTTCAGGGGGCCACTGGGGCCAACGTCCTGACTTTC. Protein: CASSFQGATGANVLTF. Drawing the rest from reference TRBV7-6 and TRBJ2-6, the complete variable domain is GAGVSQSPRYKVTKRGQDVALRCDPISGHVSLYWYRQALGQGPEFLTYFNYEAQQDKSGLPNDRFSAERPEGSISTLTIQRTEQRDSAMYRCASSFQGATGANVLTFGAGSRLTVL.

This clonotype was seen many times. This chain connects TRBV10-3 to TRBJ1-6; no definite D call. V shed 6 bases and J shed 13 bases, with 10 bases lying between them. This CDR3 is built from 11 residues. Germline CDR1 and CDR2: ENHRY and SYGVKD. The CDR3 sequence is CAIRGSGPLHF. CDR3 coding DNA: TGTGCCATCAGGGGGTCCGGGCCCCTCCACTTT.

This clonotype was seen a few times. V and J are TRBV4-3 and TRBJ1-4; a weak D match, TRBD1 (5 bases). In germline, CDR1 is LGHNA, CDR2 YSLEER. The CDR3 sequence is 15 residues long. The V gene lost 0 bases and the J gene lost 5 bases, with 10 bases spanning the gap. The CDR3 loop reads CASSQDRAGNEKLFF. The CDR3 region has the DNA TGCGCCAGCAGCCAAGATCGGGCAGGGAATGAAAAACTGTTTTTT.

This clonotype occurred a few times. The chain couples TRBV6-1 to TRBJ2-6; TRBD1 might be the D (5 bases). The CDR3 runs to 15 residues. Per germline, CDR1 MNHNS and CDR2 SASEGT. V lost 6 bases, J lost 4 bases, and 13 bases lay in between. The CDR3 loop reads CASSDDSSGANVLTF. CDR3 DNA sequence: TGTGCCAGCAGCGATGACAGCTCCGGGGCCAACGTCCTGACTTTC.